This T cell receptor (beta chain) was recovered during a study of T cell repertoires in cytomegalovirus infection. In the study overall: CMV infection and matching HLA type were both indicated by public TCR beta signatures.

Trimming at V came to 5 bases and at J to 6 bases, leaving 6 bases not matched to a gene. The CDR3 loop spans 13 amino acids. Germline assignment: CDR1 SGHNT and CDR2 YYREEE (reference sequence). Points from the study as a whole: People with CMV and the relevant HLA were identified by cumulative public TCR beta family frequency.

TCRdb processed the reads anew with MiXCR; each CDR3 protein has one entry. The sample includes around 450,000 distinct CDR3 sequences, under 40% of them seen just once. Remarks on this clonotype: The target antigen is unknown.

The rearrangement links TRBV5-4 to TRBJ1-2, with 8 nucleotides matching TRBD1. The clonotype originates from a human donor in good health (CMV status not recorded). Some clones in this sample may be carry-over from other donors' samples. The sequenced sample was PBMCs. The CDR3 spells CASRRQGTDGYTF. As DNA, the CDR3 is TGTGCCAGCAGACGACAGGGGACGGATGGCTACACCTTC. The full variable domain, with the rest looked up from reference TRBV5-4 and TRBJ1-2, is ETGVTQSPTHLIKTRGQQVTLRCSSQSGHNTVSWYQQALGQGPQFIFQYYREEENGRGNFPPRFSGLQFPNYSSELNVNALELDDSALYLCASRRQGTDGYTFGSGTRLTVV.